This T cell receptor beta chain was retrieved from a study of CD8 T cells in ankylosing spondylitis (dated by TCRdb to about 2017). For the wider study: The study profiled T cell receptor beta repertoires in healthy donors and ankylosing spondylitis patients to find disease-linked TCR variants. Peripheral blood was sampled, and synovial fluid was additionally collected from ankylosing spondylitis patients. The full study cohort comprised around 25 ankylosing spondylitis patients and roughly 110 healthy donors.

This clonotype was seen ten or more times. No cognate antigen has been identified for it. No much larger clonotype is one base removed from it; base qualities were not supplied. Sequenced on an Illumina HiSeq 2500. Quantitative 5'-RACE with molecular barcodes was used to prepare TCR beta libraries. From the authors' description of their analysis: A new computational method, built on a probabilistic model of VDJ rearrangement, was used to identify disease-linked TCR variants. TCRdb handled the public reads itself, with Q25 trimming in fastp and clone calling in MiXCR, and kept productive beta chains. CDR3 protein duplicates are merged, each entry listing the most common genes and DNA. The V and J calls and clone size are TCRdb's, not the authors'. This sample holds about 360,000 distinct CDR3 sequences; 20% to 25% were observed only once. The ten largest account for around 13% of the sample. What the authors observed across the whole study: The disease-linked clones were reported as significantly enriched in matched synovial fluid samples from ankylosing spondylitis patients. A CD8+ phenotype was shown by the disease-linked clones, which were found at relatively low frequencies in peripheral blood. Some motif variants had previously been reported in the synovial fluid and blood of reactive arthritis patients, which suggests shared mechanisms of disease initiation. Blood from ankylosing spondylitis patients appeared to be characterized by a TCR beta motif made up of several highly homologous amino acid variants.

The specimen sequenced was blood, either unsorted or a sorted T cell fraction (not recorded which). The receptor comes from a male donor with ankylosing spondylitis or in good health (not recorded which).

The bases are TGTGCGGGAGGGGGCTCTGGGGCCAACGTCCTGACTTTC. It codes for CAGGGSGANVLTF. The V and J genes are TRBV2 and TRBJ2-6, with a tentative D gene TRBD2 over 7 matching bases. Via the germline V gene, CDR1 is SNHLY and CDR2 FYNNEI. The CDR3 starts with the cysteine, ends with the phenylalanine, and has 13 residues. Only the CDR3 part of the read is kept: 39 bases, read in frame from the first base.